The clone carrying this T cell receptor beta chain was detected many times. Antigen: not known. In germline, CDR1 is LNHDA, CDR2 SQIVND (reference sequence). With 1 base removed from V and 3 bases from J, the gap between germline ends came to 9 bases. The CDR3 covers 15 residues. An assay was performed, and its level was deep. Over several immunoSEQ plates, each subset's genomic DNA was distributed in even portions. This table comes from immunoSEQ multiplex PCR, and its TCRdb copy is limited to in-frame clones, with some not included. This sample has about 530,000 clones, with about 79% found just once. The data are from a study of shared clonotypes between healthy human individuals. Study-level background: Participating donors consisted of a couple of women and a few men aged 18 to 49.

Findings and limits, study-wide: What limited the represented genetic and exposure-history diversity was the small number of donors.

The V call is TRBV19, the J call TRBJ1-4; D is unresolved. The sequence was obtained from a woman between 35 and 50 years old in good health. Some clones in this sample may be carry-over from other donors' samples. The sequenced sample was PBMCs. This CDR3 is CASSIVEFANEKLFF. The CDR3 DNA follows: TGTGCCAGTAGTATAGTGGAGTTCGCTAATGAAAAACTGTTTTTT.